Many counts were recorded for the clone carrying this T cell receptor (beta chain). Germline values: CDR1 SQVTM, CDR2 ANQGSEA. Trimming pared 7 bases from V and 0 bases from J, leaving 21 bases between. CDR3 length: 16 amino acids. Whole-blood samples were less than 3 ml of peripheral blood from healthy adult volunteers. The data are from a study of naive and memory T cell subsets. Blood and skin TCR RNA was reverse transcribed with alpha and beta constant primers. TCRdb reanalysed the 5' RACE reads using MiXCR and keeps one entry per CDR3 protein. The table lists approximately 22,000 distinct CDR3 sequences, around 3.9% of them singletons.

This TCR was recovered from a male donor in good health. The genes are TRBV29-1 and TRBJ1-1; TRBD1 is a possible D gene (5 bases). In DNA, the CDR3 is TGCAGCGCCTCCCGGTACAGTGGGGCGATGAACACTGAAGCTTTCTTT. Amino acid sequence: CSASRYSGAMNTEAFF. Filled out from reference TRBV29-1 and TRBJ1-1, the complete variable domain reads SAVISQKPSRDICQRGTSLTIQCQVDSQVTMMFWYRQQPGQSLTLIATANQGSEATYESGFVIDKFPISRPNLTFSTLTVSNMSPEDSSIYLCSASRYSGAMNTEAFFGQGTRLTVV.